This entry features one T cell receptor beta chain sequence. Its antigen is not identified. The CDR3 runs to 16 residues. The germline V and J ends were trimmed by 5 bases and 4 bases, with 19 bases remaining between them. Germline V gene data show CDR1 as PRHDT and CDR2 as FYEKMQ (reference sequence). This sample is part of a study of cytomegalovirus exposure and HLA in healthy donors. The wider study: The same platform as the approximately 670 first-cohort repertoires was used for the roughly 130 validation repertoires, a later analysis reported.

Profiled with immunoSEQ multiplex PCR; TCRdb holds only in-frame clones, not every one. Of some 160,000 clones listed, around nine tenths are singletons. Study-level findings and limits: Diagnosis of cytomegalovirus status made by the classifier reportedly showed high specificity and sensitivity. Most TCR sequences showed up rarely, but some public TCRs showed up in many donors. Through in vitro validation, three CMV-associated chains were shown to be specific for CMV antigens.

This receptor was taken from a man between 18 and 29 years old in good health and CMV-seronegative. The chain carries TRBV13 and TRBJ2-3; tentative D call: TRBD2 (6 bases). Sequenced sample: PBMCs. The CDR3 DNA reads TGTGCCAGCAGCCCCCGGGGACTGGTGGGGGCAGATACGCAGTATTTT. It specifies CASSPRGLVGADTQYF.